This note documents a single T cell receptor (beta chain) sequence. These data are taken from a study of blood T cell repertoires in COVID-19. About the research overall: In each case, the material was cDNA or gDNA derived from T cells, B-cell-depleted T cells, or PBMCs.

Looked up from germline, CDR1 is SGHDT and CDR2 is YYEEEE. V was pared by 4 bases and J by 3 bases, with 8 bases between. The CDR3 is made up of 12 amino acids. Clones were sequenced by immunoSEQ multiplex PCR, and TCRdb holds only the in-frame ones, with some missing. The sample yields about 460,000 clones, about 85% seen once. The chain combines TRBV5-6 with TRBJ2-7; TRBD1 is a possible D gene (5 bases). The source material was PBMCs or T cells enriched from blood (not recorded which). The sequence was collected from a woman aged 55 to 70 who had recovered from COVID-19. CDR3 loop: CASSLQGYEQYF. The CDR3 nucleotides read TGTGCCAGCAGCCTGCAGGGCTACGAGCAGTACTTC.